This TCR beta chain emerged from a study of Graves' ophthalmopathy and Graves' hyperthyroidism (dated by TCRdb to about 2018). In terms of the full investigation: Peripheral blood was collected at initial diagnosis, prior to any treatment. TCR beta repertoire signatures were used to distinguish Graves' ophthalmopathy from Graves' hyperthyroidism and to predict progression to ophthalmopathy. In total, under 150 blood samples were TCR-sequenced: 40 to 45 ophthalmopathy, some 72 hyperthyroidism and 17 hyperthyroidism-to-ophthalmopathy patients. To explore V-J signatures that distinguish ophthalmopathy from hyperthyroidism, a discovery set of about a hundred patients was enrolled, made up of 40 to 45 with ophthalmopathy and around 60 with stable hyperthyroidism. An independent validation cohort comprised some 19 hyperthyroidism patients and 15 to 17 patients who later progressed from hyperthyroidism to ophthalmopathy. In roughly 6 hyperthyroidism patients, T-cell repertoires of thyroid tissue and blood were compared. Once sampling was done, hyperthyroidism patients were given methimazole at a starting dose of 30 mg daily, while ophthalmopathy patients were given high-dose intravenous methylprednisolone. What the study reported, not specific to this receptor: Most expanded thyroid clonotypes with frequency above 0.001 were also detected in blood, suggesting blood repertoires may reflect the thyroid immune response. In validation, the model predicted ophthalmopathy progression with about 71% sensitivity and roughly 78% specificity; some twelve predicted patients were CT-confirmed with GO in a median of roughly 6.8 months. Sample size was not statistically predetermined, and group allocation was not concealed from the investigators. In cross-validation, the 13-signature model distinguished ophthalmopathy from stable hyperthyroidism with about 88% sensitivity and about 84% specificity, and in the test set the corresponding values were approximately 80% and 68%.

Ophthalmopathy patients had moderately to severely active disease, Clinical Activity Score of at least 3, NOSPECS grade of at least 4, and disease duration under 3 months. Patients were excluded if they had other autoimmune diseases, uncontrolled infections, pregnancy or lactation. Clinical symptoms, serum thyroxine, TRAb, thyroid ultrasound and orbital computed tomography were used for diagnosis. Ficoll-Paque density gradient centrifugation was used to isolate PBMCs from around 9.1 ml of fresh peripheral blood. Total RNA was extracted using Trizol reagent, and RNA quality was checked on an Agilent 2100 Bioanalyzer. TCR beta CDR3 regions were amplified from RNA transcripts for repertoire sequencing. The first round was an RT-PCR using HTBI primers with the Qiagen OneStep RT-PCR kit, and this first round was followed by a second-round multiplex PCR, then size selection and purification. Sequencing of the libraries was carried out on an Illumina HiSeq2000 in paired-end mode with 100 bp reads. The original pipeline was this. SOAPnuke was used for read processing, and reads with adapters, uncalled bases, a mean Phred below 15, or no exact constant-primer or identifier match were discarded. COPE v1.2.5 was used to merge the high-quality paired reads. Clonotypes were defined as unique nucleotide sequences and were aligned to IMGT TRB V, D and J references using MiTCR v1.1. Only V-J combinations with frequency above 0.0001 were analysed, covering approximately 99% of repertoires. A TCR clonal expansion and chaos score per V-J combination was defined as the ratio of F50 clonal expansion to chaos observed in the TCRdist matrix. Features were reduced by Welch's t-statistics and random forest to around 14 V-J combinations, which fed a naive Bayes classifier. The similarity between thyroid and blood repertoires was quantified using the Morisita-Horn index. TCRdb reanalyzed the raw reads on its own, using fastp at Q25 for trimming and MiXCR for clone calling, and kept in-frame beta chains. Each CDR3 protein gets just one entry, which takes the most common genes and DNA from the rows behind it. For this entry, the V and J calls and clone size follow TCRdb and not the study's own pipeline. The sample data list 200,000 to 250,000 distinct CDR3 sequences, and 40% to 50% of these were observed just once. About 45% of the sample belongs to the ten largest clones.

With regard to this clonotype: Its antigen specificity is not known. No quality values exist for individual bases; no much larger clone is one base distant.

From its cysteine to its phenylalanine, the CDR3 spans 13 amino acids. Of all the DNA, just the CDR3 is kept, 39 bases in frame from base 1. V loses 4 bases at its end and J loses 4 bases; junction bases beyond the gene matches: 2. Looking up the germline V gene yields CDR1 SGHVS and CDR2 FQNEAQ. This receptor was taken from an adult man with Graves' ophthalmopathy. The sequenced sample consisted of peripheral blood. Recombination linked TRBV7-8 to TRBJ2-5, and TRBD1 aligns with 8 junction nucleotides. The DNA reads as follows: TGTGCCAGCAGCTCGGACAGGGTAGAGACCCAGTACTTC. It specifies CASSSDRVETQYF.